A selection of T cell receptor beta chains follows, all from one sample in a study of T-cell reconstitution after alpha-beta-depleted transplantation in children. TCRdb reanalysed the PCR reads using MiXCR and keeps one entry per CDR3 protein. The table has about 350,000 distinct CDR3 sequences, roughly 17% seen once. Sequences were derived from PBMCs, mostly from graft donor cells, sampled 360 days after TCRalphabeta/CD19-depleted stem cell transplant. These receptors were collected from a male patient between 2 and 15 years old who had a stem cell transplant for acute lymphoblastic leukemia, so the T cells may come from the graft donor. Both conserved end residues are part of each CDR3. Each record gives: V gene, clone size, D gene, J gene, CDR3 DNA, CDR3 protein. D genes are given only for firm matches. Not all rows give a size; the values are once, few, many and, for expanded clones, a class.

v_gene: TRBV18; abundance: NA; d_gene: TRBD1; j_gene: TRBJ2-7; CDR3nt: TGTGCCAGCTCACCAAGGACAGGGGCGTACGAGCAGTACTTC; CDR3aa: CASSPRTGAYEQYF
v_gene: TRBV5-1; abundance: NA; d_gene: NA; j_gene: TRBJ2-6; CDR3nt: TGCGCCAGCAGCCCATCCCCAGGGTCCGGGGCCAACGTCCTGACTTTC; CDR3aa: CASSPSPGSGANVLTF
v_gene: TRBV6-2/TRBV6-3; abundance: few; d_gene: NA; j_gene: TRBJ2-1; CDR3nt: TGTGCCAGCAGTTACTGGCGGGAGCAGTTCTTC; CDR3aa: CASSYWREQFF
v_gene: TRBV3-1; abundance: few; d_gene: NA; j_gene: TRBJ2-4; CDR3nt: TGTGCCAGCAGCCAAGACCAGTTAGCCAAAAACATTCAGTACTTC; CDR3aa: CASSQDQLAKNIQYF
v_gene: TRBV29-1; abundance: NA; d_gene: NA; j_gene: TRBJ2-3; CDR3nt: TGCAGCGTTGAACCAGGAGGGCAGGGCACAGATACGCAGTATTTT; CDR3aa: CSVEPGGQGTDTQYF
v_gene: TRBV6-2/TRBV6-3; abundance: few; d_gene: NA; j_gene: TRBJ2-4; CDR3nt: TGTGCCAGCAGTTCAGGGAAAGGGGGATCATTCAAAAACATTCAGTACTTC; CDR3aa: CASSSGKGGSFKNIQYF
v_gene: TRBV4-3; abundance: many; d_gene: TRBD2; j_gene: TRBJ2-1; CDR3nt: TGCGCCAGCAGCCAAGATATTAGCGGGAGGGCATCCAATGAGCAGTTCTTC; CDR3aa: CASSQDISGRASNEQFF
v_gene: TRBV5-4; abundance: NA; d_gene: NA; j_gene: TRBJ1-5; CDR3nt: TGTGCCAGCAGCTTGGGGGGGACACGCAATCAGCCCCAGCATTTT; CDR3aa: CASSLGGTRNQPQHF
v_gene: TRBV20-1; abundance: few; d_gene: TRBD2; j_gene: TRBJ2-2; CDR3nt: TGCAGTGCTCGTAGCGGGAGGGCCCCCGGGGAGCTGTTTTTT; CDR3aa: CSARSGRAPGELFF
v_gene: TRBV12-3/TRBV12-4; abundance: many; d_gene: TRBD1; j_gene: TRBJ2-3; CDR3nt: TGTGCCAGCAGTCCGCGGGACAGGGGAGATACGCAGTATTTT; CDR3aa: CASSPRDRGDTQYF
v_gene: TRBV29-1; abundance: few; d_gene: TRBD2; j_gene: TRBJ2-3; CDR3nt: TGCAGCGTTGTACCGGCGGGAGTATCAGATACGCAGTATTTT; CDR3aa: CSVVPAGVSDTQYF
v_gene: TRBV6-1; abundance: NA; d_gene: TRBD2; j_gene: TRBJ2-1; CDR3nt: TGTGCCAGCAGTCAAGCCCCCACTGGGGCGGGAGGTGAGCAGTTCTTC; CDR3aa: CASSQAPTGAGGEQFF
v_gene: TRBV5-6; abundance: few; d_gene: TRBD2; j_gene: TRBJ2-7; CDR3nt: TGTGCCAGCAGCTTGGTCGGTCGGGGACTAGCGGCGGGCAGGTACGAGCAGTACTTC; CDR3aa: CASSLVGRGLAAGRYEQYF
v_gene: TRBV20-1; abundance: many; d_gene: TRBD1; j_gene: TRBJ2-4; CDR3nt: TGCAGTGCCAACAGGGGATGGAACATTCAGTACTTC; CDR3aa: CSANRGWNIQYF
v_gene: TRBV11-3; abundance: many; d_gene: TRBD1; j_gene: TRBJ2-7; CDR3nt: TGTGCCAGCAGCTTCACAAGACAGGGGCCCTCGGGGAACTACGAGCAGTACTTC; CDR3aa: CASSFTRQGPSGNYEQYF
v_gene: TRBV5-1; abundance: NA; d_gene: TRBD1; j_gene: TRBJ2-1; CDR3nt: TGCGCCAGCAGCTTGGCCGGATCGGGACAGGGGAGCAATGAGCAGTTCTTC; CDR3aa: CASSLAGSGQGSNEQFF
v_gene: TRBV7-9; abundance: NA; d_gene: TRBD1; j_gene: TRBJ2-7; CDR3nt: TGTGCCAGCAGCTTCGGATACAGGGGCGAGCAGTACTTC; CDR3aa: CASSFGYRGEQYF
v_gene: TRBV12-3/TRBV12-4; abundance: NA; d_gene: NA; j_gene: TRBJ1-1; CDR3nt: TGTGCCAGCAGTGCCTATGGGTGGACTGAAGCTTTCTTT; CDR3aa: CASSAYGWTEAFF
v_gene: TRBV4-2; abundance: many; d_gene: NA; j_gene: TRBJ2-7; CDR3nt: TGTGCCAGCAGCCAAGCTCGGGTTTCCTACGAGCAGTACTTC; CDR3aa: CASSQARVSYEQYF
v_gene: TRBV30; abundance: few; d_gene: TRBD1; j_gene: TRBJ2-4; CDR3nt: TGTGCCTGGAGTCCCGGGACAGGAAACATTCAGTACTTC; CDR3aa: CAWSPGTGNIQYF
v_gene: TRBV6-1; abundance: few; d_gene: TRBD2; j_gene: TRBJ2-2; CDR3nt: TGTGCCAGCAGTGAGGGACTAGCGACCGGGGAGCTGTTTTTT; CDR3aa: CASSEGLATGELFF
v_gene: TRBV20-1; abundance: NA; d_gene: NA; j_gene: TRBJ2-6; CDR3nt: TGCAGTGCTACCAACTTAGCGTATTTTGAGTCTGGGGCCAACGTCCTGACTTTC; CDR3aa: CSATNLAYFESGANVLTF
v_gene: TRBV29-1; abundance: many; d_gene: TRBD1; j_gene: TRBJ2-7; CDR3nt: TGCAGCGTGCGGACAGGGGGCTCCTACGAGCAGTACTTC; CDR3aa: CSVRTGGSYEQYF
v_gene: TRBV12-3/TRBV12-4; abundance: few; d_gene: NA; j_gene: TRBJ2-1; CDR3nt: TGTGCCAGCAGTCTCAGGGACCAGGGGAATGAGCAGTTCTTC; CDR3aa: CASSLRDQGNEQFF
v_gene: TRBV4-1; abundance: NA; d_gene: TRBD2; j_gene: TRBJ2-1; CDR3nt: TGCGCCAGCAGCCAAGGGGGTTTAGTGGGACTAGCGGGAGGGCCTTTGGGTGAGCAGTTCTTC; CDR3aa: CASSQGGLVGLAGGPLGEQFF
v_gene: TRBV19; abundance: few; d_gene: NA; j_gene: TRBJ2-7; CDR3nt: TGTGCCAGTAGTGGGAGGTGGGGCGGCTACGAGCAGTACTTC; CDR3aa: CASSGRWGGYEQYF
v_gene: TRBV29-1; abundance: many; d_gene: NA; j_gene: TRBJ2-6; CDR3nt: TGCAGCGTCGCCGACGCTGGGGCCAACGTCCTGACTTTC; CDR3aa: CSVADAGANVLTF
v_gene: TRBV20-1; abundance: few; d_gene: NA; j_gene: TRBJ2-1; CDR3nt: TGCAGTGCTAGAGCGGTCTTCAATGAGCAGTTCTTC; CDR3aa: CSARAVFNEQFF
v_gene: TRBV4-1; abundance: NA; d_gene: TRBD2; j_gene: TRBJ2-5; CDR3nt: TGCGCCAGCAGCCAAGTCAATAGCGGGAGGCCTCGAGAGACCCAGTACTTC; CDR3aa: CASSQVNSGRPRETQYF
v_gene: TRBV29-1; abundance: NA; d_gene: TRBD2; j_gene: TRBJ2-7; CDR3nt: TGCAGCGTTGCCCGGGCTAGCGGGGTAGCCTACGAGCAGTACTTC; CDR3aa: CSVARASGVAYEQYF
v_gene: TRBV13; abundance: NA; d_gene: TRBD1; j_gene: TRBJ2-7; CDR3nt: TGTGCCAGCAGCTTAGCTGGGACAGGGTGCCACGAGCAGTACTTC; CDR3aa: CASSLAGTGCHEQYF
v_gene: TRBV4-3; abundance: NA; d_gene: TRBD2; j_gene: TRBJ2-1; CDR3nt: TGCGCCAGCAGCCAAGATGGAATAGCGGGGCCCTACAATGAGCAGTTCTTC; CDR3aa: CASSQDGIAGPYNEQFF
v_gene: TRBV7-3; abundance: NA; d_gene: NA; j_gene: TRBJ2-7; CDR3nt: TGTGCCAGCAGCTTAACAAGAGGCGAGACCTACGAGCAGTACTTC; CDR3aa: CASSLTRGETYEQYF
v_gene: TRBV19; abundance: many; d_gene: NA; j_gene: TRBJ2-1; CDR3nt: TGTGCCAGTAGTACTCGAGCGAACTACAATGAGCAGTTCTTC; CDR3aa: CASSTRANYNEQFF
v_gene: TRBV6-5; abundance: many; d_gene: NA; j_gene: TRBJ1-5; CDR3nt: TGTGCCAGCAGTTACGGGACAACCCAGAATCAGCCCCAGCATTTT; CDR3aa: CASSYGTTQNQPQHF
v_gene: TRBV28; abundance: NA; d_gene: TRBD1; j_gene: TRBJ1-6; CDR3nt: TGTGCCAGCCCTTCACGACAGGGGGACTCACCCCTCCACTTT; CDR3aa: CASPSRQGDSPLHF
v_gene: TRBV5-1; abundance: few; d_gene: TRBD1; j_gene: TRBJ2-7; CDR3nt: TGCGCCAGCAGCTTGGGGGGACAGATGGGGCAGTACTTC; CDR3aa: CASSLGGQMGQYF
v_gene: TRBV12-5; abundance: NA; d_gene: NA; j_gene: TRBJ2-1; CDR3nt: TGTGCTAGTGGGGATGCTAGTGGGACGTCGGAAAATGAGCAGTTCTTC; CDR3aa: CASGDASGTSENEQFF